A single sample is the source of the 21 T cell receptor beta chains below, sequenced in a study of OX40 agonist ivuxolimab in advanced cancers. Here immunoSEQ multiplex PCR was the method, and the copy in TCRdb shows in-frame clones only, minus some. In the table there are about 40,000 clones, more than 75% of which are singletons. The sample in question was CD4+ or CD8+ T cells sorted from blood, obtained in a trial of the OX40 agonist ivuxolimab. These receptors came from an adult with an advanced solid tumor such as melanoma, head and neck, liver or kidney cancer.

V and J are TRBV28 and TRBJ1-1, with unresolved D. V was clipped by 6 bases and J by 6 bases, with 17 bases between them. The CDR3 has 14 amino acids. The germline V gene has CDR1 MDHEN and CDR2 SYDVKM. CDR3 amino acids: CASRFYREEAEAFF. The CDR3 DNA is TGTGCCAGCAGGTTCTACCGGGAGGAGGCTGAAGCTTTCTTT.

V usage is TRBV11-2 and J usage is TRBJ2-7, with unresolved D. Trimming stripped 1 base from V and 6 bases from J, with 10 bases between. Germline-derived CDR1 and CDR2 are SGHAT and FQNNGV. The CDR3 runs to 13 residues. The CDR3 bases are TGTGCCAGCAGCTTAGGCCACCGCCTCGAGCAGTACTTC. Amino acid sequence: CASSLGHRLEQYF.

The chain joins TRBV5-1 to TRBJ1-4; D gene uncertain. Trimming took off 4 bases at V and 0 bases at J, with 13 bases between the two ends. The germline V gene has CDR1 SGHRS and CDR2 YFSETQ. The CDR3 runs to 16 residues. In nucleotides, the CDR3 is TGCGCCAGCAGCCCAGCCGGGCACGCAACTAATGAAAAACTGTTTTTT. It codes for CASSPAGHATNEKLFF. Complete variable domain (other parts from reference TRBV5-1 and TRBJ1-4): KAGVTQTPRYLIKTRGQQVTLSCSPISGHRSVSWYQQTPGQGLQFLFEYFSETQRNKGNFPGRFSGRQFSNSRSEMNVSTLELGDSALYLCASSPAGHATNEKLFFGSGTQLSVL.

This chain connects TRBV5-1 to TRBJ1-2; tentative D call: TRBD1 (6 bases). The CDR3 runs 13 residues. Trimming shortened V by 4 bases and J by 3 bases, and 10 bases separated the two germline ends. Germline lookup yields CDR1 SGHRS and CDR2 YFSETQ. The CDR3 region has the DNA TGCGCCAGCAGCCGAGGGGGGGACTATGGCTACACCTTC. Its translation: CASSRGGDYGYTF.

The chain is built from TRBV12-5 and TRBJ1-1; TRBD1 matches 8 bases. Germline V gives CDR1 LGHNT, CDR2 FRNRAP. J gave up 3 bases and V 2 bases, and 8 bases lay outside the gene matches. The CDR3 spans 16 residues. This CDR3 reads CASGLPRTGRDTEAFF. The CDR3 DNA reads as TGTGCTAGTGGTTTGCCCCGGACAGGGCGAGACACTGAAGCTTTCTTT.

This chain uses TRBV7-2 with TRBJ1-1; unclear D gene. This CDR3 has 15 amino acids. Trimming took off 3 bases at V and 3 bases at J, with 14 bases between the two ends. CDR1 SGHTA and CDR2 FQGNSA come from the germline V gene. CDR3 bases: TGTGCCAGCAGCTTGACACTGTGGGCGGACACTGAAGCTTTCTTT. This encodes CASSLTLWADTEAFF.

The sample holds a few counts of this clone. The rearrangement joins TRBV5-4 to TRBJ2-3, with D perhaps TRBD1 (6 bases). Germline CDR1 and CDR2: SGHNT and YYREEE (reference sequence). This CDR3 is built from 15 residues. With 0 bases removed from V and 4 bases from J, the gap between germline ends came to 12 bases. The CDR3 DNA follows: TGTGCCAGCAGCTTGGAAACAGGGCCCGCAGATACGCAGTATTTT. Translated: CASSLETGPADTQYF.

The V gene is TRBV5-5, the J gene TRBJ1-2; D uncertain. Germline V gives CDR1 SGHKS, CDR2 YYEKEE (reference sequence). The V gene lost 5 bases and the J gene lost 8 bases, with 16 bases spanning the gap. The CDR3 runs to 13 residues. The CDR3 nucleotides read TGTGCCAGCAGTTTGACGGTTGCAGGAGGCTACACCTTC. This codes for CASSLTVAGGYTF.

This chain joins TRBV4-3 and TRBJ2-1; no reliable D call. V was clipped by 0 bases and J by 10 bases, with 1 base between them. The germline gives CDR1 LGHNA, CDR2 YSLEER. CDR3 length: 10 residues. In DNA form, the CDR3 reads TGCGCCAGCAGCCAAGAGGAGCAGTTCTTC. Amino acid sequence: CASSQEEQFF.

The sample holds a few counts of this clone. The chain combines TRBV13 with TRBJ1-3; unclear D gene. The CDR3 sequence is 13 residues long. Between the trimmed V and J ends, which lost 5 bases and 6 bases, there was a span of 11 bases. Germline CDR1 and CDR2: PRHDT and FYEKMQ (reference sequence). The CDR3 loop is CASSLTTANTIYF. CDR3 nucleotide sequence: TGTGCCAGCAGCCTAACAACGGCAAACACCATATATTTT.

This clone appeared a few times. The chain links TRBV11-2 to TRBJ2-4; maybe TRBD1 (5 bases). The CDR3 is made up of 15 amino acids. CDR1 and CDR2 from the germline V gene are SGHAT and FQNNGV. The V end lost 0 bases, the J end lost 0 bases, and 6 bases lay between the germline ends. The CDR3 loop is CASSLEQGAKNIQYF. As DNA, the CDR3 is TGTGCCAGCAGCTTAGAGCAGGGAGCCAAAAACATTCAGTACTTC.

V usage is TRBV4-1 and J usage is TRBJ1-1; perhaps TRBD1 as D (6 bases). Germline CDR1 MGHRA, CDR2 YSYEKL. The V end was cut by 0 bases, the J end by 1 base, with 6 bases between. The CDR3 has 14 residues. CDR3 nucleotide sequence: TGCGCCAGCAGCCAAGAGACAGGGAACACTGAAGCTTTCTTT. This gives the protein CASSQETGNTEAFF.

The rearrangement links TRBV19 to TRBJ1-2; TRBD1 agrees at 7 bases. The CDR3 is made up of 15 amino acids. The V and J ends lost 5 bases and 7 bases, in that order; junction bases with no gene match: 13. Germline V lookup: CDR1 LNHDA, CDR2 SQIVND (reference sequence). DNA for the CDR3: TGTGCCAGTAGTCCTCCAGGGGGGGGCGGACGTGGCTACACCTTC. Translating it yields CASSPPGGGGRGYTF.

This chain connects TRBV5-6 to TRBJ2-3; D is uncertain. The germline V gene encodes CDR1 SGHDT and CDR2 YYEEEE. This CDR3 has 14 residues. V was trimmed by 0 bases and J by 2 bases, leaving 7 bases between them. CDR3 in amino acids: CASSLEGPTDTQYF. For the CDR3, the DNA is TGTGCCAGCAGCTTGGAAGGGCCCACAGATACGCAGTATTTT.

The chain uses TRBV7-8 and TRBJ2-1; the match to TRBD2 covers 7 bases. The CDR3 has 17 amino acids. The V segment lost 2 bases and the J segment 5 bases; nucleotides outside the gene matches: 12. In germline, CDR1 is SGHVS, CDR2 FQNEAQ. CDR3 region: CASSLTGSRERDNEQFF. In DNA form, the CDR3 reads TGTGCCAGCAGCTTAACGGGCTCGCGGGAGAGGGACAATGAGCAGTTCTTC.

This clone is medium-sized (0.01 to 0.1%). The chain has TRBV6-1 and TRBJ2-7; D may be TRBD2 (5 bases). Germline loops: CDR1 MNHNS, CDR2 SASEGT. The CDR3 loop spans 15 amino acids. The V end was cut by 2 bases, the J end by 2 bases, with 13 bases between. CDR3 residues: CASSEIGPGAYEQYF. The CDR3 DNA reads TGTGCCAGCAGTGAAATCGGTCCCGGGGCCTACGAGCAGTACTTC.

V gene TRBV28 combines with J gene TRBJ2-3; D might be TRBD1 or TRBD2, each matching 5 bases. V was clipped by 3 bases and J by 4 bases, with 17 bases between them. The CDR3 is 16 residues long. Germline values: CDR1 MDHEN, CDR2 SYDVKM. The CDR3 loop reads CASSLSLELGADTQYF. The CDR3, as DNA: TGTGCCAGCAGTTTGAGTCTAGAATTGGGGGCAGATACGCAGTATTTT.

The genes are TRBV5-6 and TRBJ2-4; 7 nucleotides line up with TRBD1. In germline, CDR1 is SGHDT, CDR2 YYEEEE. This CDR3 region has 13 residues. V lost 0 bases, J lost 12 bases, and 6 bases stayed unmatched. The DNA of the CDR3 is TGTGCCAGCAGCTTGGGAACGGGGACAGATCAGTACTTC. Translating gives CASSLGTGTDQYF.

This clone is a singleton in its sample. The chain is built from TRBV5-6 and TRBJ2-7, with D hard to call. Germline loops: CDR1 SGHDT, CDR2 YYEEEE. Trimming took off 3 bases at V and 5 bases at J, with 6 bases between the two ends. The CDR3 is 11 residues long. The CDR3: CASSSSDEQYF. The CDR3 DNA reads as TGTGCCAGCAGCTCAAGCGACGAGCAGTACTTC.

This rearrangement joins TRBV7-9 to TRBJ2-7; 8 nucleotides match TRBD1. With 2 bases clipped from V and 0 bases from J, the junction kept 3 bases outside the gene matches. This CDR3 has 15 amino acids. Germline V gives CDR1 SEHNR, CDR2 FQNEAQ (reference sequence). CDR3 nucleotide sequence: TGTGCCAGCAGCTTATTTGGGACAGGCTCCTACGAGCAGTACTTC. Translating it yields CASSLFGTGSYEQYF.

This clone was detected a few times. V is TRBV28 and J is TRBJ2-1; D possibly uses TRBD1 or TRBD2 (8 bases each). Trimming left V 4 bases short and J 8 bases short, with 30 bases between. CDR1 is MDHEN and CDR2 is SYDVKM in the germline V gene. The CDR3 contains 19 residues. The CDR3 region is CASSYPGTRQGRSVYEQFF. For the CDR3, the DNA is TGTGCCAGCAGTTACCCGGGGACTAGACAGGGGAGGAGTGTCTATGAGCAGTTCTTC.